The subject of this entry is one TCR beta chain. The record originates from a study of T cell repertoires in cytomegalovirus infection. Study context: Public TCR beta signatures marked donors with CMV infection and the matching HLA.

CDR3 length: 14 amino acids. The germline CDR1 and CDR2 sequences are LNHDA and SQIVND (reference sequence). The V end was cut by 5 bases, the J end by 0 bases, with 10 bases between. MiXCR, run by TCRdb on the reads, gives a single entry per CDR3 protein. This sample has about 490,000 distinct CDR3 sequences, with roughly 29% found just once. This TCR came from a human donor in good health (CMV status not recorded). Some clones in this sample may be carry-over from other donors' samples. Specimen: PBMCs. The rearrangement joins TRBV19 to TRBJ1-1; D uncertain. The CDR3 region is CASSFASMNTEAFF. The CDR3, as DNA: TGTGCCAGTAGTTTTGCGAGCATGAACACTGAAGCTTTCTTT.